Each of the 28 T cell receptor beta chains below was sequenced from the same sample in a study of CD8+ T cells in alopecia areata. As to treatment: oral pan-JAK inhibitor, 5-10 mg twice daily. In each case, RNA was isolated and then reverse transcribed into cDNA as the sequencing template. Clones were sequenced by immunoSEQ multiplex PCR, and TCRdb holds only the in-frame ones, with some missing. The sample has 90,000 to 150,000 clones; around 56% are singletons. Source: CD4+ T cells sorted from blood, taken at week 4, from a patient treated with tofacitinib. The receptor set was obtained from a human donor with alopecia areata.

This clone was seen only a few times. The V and J genes are TRBV11-2 and TRBJ2-1; the D call may be TRBD1 or TRBD2 (6 bases each). CDR1 SGHAT and CDR2 FQNNGV come from the germline V gene. Trimming took off 0 bases at V and 5 bases at J, with 11 bases between the two ends. The CDR3 runs 15 residues. CDR3 residues: CASSLDLGGHNEQFF. DNA of the CDR3: TGTGCCAGCAGCTTAGACCTGGGGGGCCACAATGAGCAGTTCTTC.

The CDR3 spells CASSFGTPYSNQPQHF. For the CDR3, the DNA is TGTGCCAGCAGCTTCGGGACACCTTATAGCAATCAGCCCCAGCATTTT. The chain carries TRBV7-9 and TRBJ1-5; a possible D gene is TRBD1 (6 bases). The germline gives CDR1 SEHNR, CDR2 FQNEAQ (reference sequence). This CDR3 has 16 amino acids. Trimming took 3 bases from V and 0 from J, leaving 12 bases between them. Drawing the rest from reference TRBV7-9 and TRBJ1-5, the complete variable domain is DTGVSQNPRHKITKRGQNVTFRCDPISEHNRLYWYRQTLGQGPEFLTYFQNEAQLEKSRLLSDRFSAERPKGSFSTLEIQRTEQGDSAMYLCASSFGTPYSNQPQHFGDGTRLSIL.

V usage is TRBV29-1 and J usage is TRBJ2-2, with 8 bases fitting TRBD1. The CDR3 has 17 residues. The ends lost 3 bases at V and 4 bases at J; junction bases unmatched: 13. Germline CDR1 SQVTM, CDR2 ANQGSEA. The CDR3 nucleotides read TGCAGCGTTGAGCGGTGGGGCAGGGGGCCAGGCACCGGGGAGCTGTTTTTT. Translated, it gives CSVERWGRGPGTGELFF.

Only a few counts were recorded for this clone. The chain carries TRBV6-5 and TRBJ1-2; TRBD1 aligns across 9 bases. Per the germline V gene, CDR1 is MNHEY and CDR2 is SVGAGI. CDR3 length: 15 amino acids. V gave up 10 bases and J gave up 0 bases; unmatched junction bases: 9. Written as DNA, the CDR3 is TGTGCCACCCGTACCGGGGACAGGGCTAACTATGGCTACACCTTC. It yields the protein CATRTGDRANYGYTF.

The V gene is TRBV7-9, the J gene TRBJ2-1; 12 bases are a match to TRBD2. The V gene's germline CDR1 is SEHNR and CDR2 FQNEAQ (reference sequence). With 7 bases clipped from V and 9 bases from J, the junction kept 7 bases outside the gene matches. The CDR3 runs to 14 residues. Here the CDR3 DNA reads TGTGCCAGCACTCTAGCGGGAGGGCAGGTTGAGCAGTTCTTC. Residues: CASTLAGGQVEQFF.

About this clone itself: Other DNA variants within this sample encode the same CDR3. The genes are TRBV30 and TRBJ2-5; D is undetermined. The CDR3 totals 14 residues. Deletions cut 4 bases from V and 1 base from J, with 13 bases between. CDR1 GTSNPN and CDR2 SVGIG come from the germline V gene (reference sequence). Here the CDR3 DNA reads TGTGCCTGGATCGGTGGGCAGTCCCAAGAGACCCAGTACTTC. Residues: CAWIGGQSQETQYF.

This clone appeared a few times. The genes are TRBV2 and TRBJ2-4; a possible D gene is TRBD2 (6 bases). The CDR3 is made up of 15 amino acids. Looked up from germline, CDR1 is SNHLY and CDR2 is FYNNEI. Trimming took off 8 bases at V and 0 bases at J, with 14 bases between the two ends. The CDR3 DNA reads TGTGCCAGCGGGCCGAGCGGGCAAGCCAAAAACATTCAGTACTTC. It codes for CASGPSGQAKNIQYF.

The chain is built from TRBV30 and TRBJ1-1, with D possibly being TRBD1 (5 bases). The germline V gene encodes CDR1 GTSNPN and CDR2 SVGIG (reference sequence). V lost 6 bases to trimming and J lost 1 base, with 9 bases between them. This CDR3 comprises 12 residues. For the CDR3, the DNA is TGTGCCTGCCACGACAGGAACACTGAAGCTTTCTTT. Residues: CACHDRNTEAFF.

The chain combines TRBV6-5 with TRBJ1-2, with D maybe TRBD1 (5 bases). Germline CDR1 and CDR2: MNHEY and SVGAGI. V was clipped by 6 bases and J by 0 bases, with 11 bases between them. This CDR3 spans 14 amino acids. CDR3 amino acids: CASRTTEPNYGYTF. CDR3 DNA sequence: TGTGCCAGCAGGACGACAGAGCCTAACTATGGCTACACCTTC.

The chain uses TRBV25-1 and TRBJ2-2, with D possibly matching TRBD1 (7 bases). CDR1 and CDR2 (germline): MGHDK, SYGVNS. The CDR3 is 15 residues long. V was pared by 5 bases and J by 7 bases, with 17 bases between. This CDR3 reads CASSKTGTQVGELFF. The CDR3 nucleotides are TGTGCCAGCAGTAAGACAGGGACTCAGGTCGGGGAGCTGTTTTTT. Full variable domain (missing parts from reference TRBV25-1 and TRBJ2-2): EADIYQTPRYLVIGTGKKITLECSQTMGHDKMYWYQQDPGMELHLIHYSYGVNSTEKGDLSSESTVSRIRTEHFPLTLESARPSHTSQYLCASSKTGTQVGELFFGEGSRLTVL.

This clone has just one count. The V call is TRBV5-1, the J call TRBJ2-3; tentatively, D is TRBD2 (5 bases). With 1 base removed from V and 6 bases from J, the gap between germline ends came to 12 bases. CDR3 length equals 14 residues. CDR1 and CDR2 (germline): SGHRS, YFSETQ. CDR3 residues: CASSLTTGSDTQYF. As DNA, the CDR3 is TGCGCCAGCAGCTTGACGACGGGATCCGATACGCAGTATTTT.

This clone was counted only a few times. The V call is TRBV7-9, the J call TRBJ2-7, with 7 nucleotides matching TRBD2. Germline CDR1 SEHNR, CDR2 FQNEAQ (reference sequence). This CDR3 is built from 13 residues. The V segment lost 5 bases and the J segment 12 bases; nucleotides outside the gene matches: 13. The CDR3 region is CASSPTLAGVRYF. In DNA form, the CDR3 reads TGTGCCAGCAGCCCAACCCTGGCGGGAGTTCGGTACTTC.

This clone was seen only once. The chain combines TRBV5-1 with TRBJ2-5; 7 nucleotides agree with TRBD2. CDR1 is SGHRS, CDR2 YFSETQ, per germline. The CDR3 extends over 14 amino acids. Trimming at V came to 4 bases and at J to 5 bases, leaving 8 bases not matched to a gene. The CDR3 is CASSVGRLWETQYF. The CDR3 DNA reads as TGCGCCAGCAGCGTCGGGAGGCTGTGGGAGACCCAGTACTTC.

This clone was found once. This rearrangement joins TRBV6-6 to TRBJ2-7; 9 bases line up with TRBD1. CDR3 length: 15 residues. Germline lookup yields CDR1 MNHNY and CDR2 SVGAGI (reference sequence). V shed 6 bases, J shed 3 bases, and the junction held 9 bases outside the gene matches. CDR3 in amino acids: CASSTAGTGIYEQYF. The CDR3 DNA follows: TGTGCCAGCAGCACAGCCGGGACAGGGATCTACGAGCAGTACTTC.

The chain combines TRBV29-1 with TRBJ1-5; D might be TRBD1 (5 bases). The germline V gene encodes CDR1 SQVTM and CDR2 ANQGSEA. Trimming shortened V by 6 bases and J by 2 bases, and 11 bases separated the two germline ends. The CDR3 contains 13 residues. Here the CDR3 DNA reads TGCAGCGTGGCAGGGTTCGGCAATCAGCCCCAGCATTTT. This translates into CSVAGFGNQPQHF.

V and J are TRBV2 and TRBJ2-7, with unresolved D. Germline loops: CDR1 SNHLY, CDR2 FYNNEI. CDR3 size: 11 residues. Between the trimmed V and J ends, which lost 8 bases and 3 bases, there was a span of 8 bases. The CDR3 region has the DNA TGTGCCAGCGCAGAGCTCTACGAGCAGTACTTC. Residues: CASAELYEQYF.

The gene calls are TRBV9 and TRBJ2-2, with 10 positions matching TRBD1. The CDR3 is 15 amino acids. Trimming cost V 8 bases and J 4 bases; bases outside gene matches: 8. Looked up from germline, CDR1 is SGDLS and CDR2 is YYNGEE. CDR3 nucleotides: TGTGCCAGTAAGCCGGGACAGGGGAGCACCGGGGAGCTGTTTTTT. Its protein is CASKPGQGSTGELFF. The whole variable domain, filled in from reference TRBV9 and TRBJ2-2, reads DSGVTQTPKHLITATGQRVTLRCSPRSGDLSVYWYQQSLDQGLQFLIQYYNGEERAKGNILERFSAQQFPDLHSELNLSSLELGDSALYFCASKPGQGSTGELFFGEGSRLTVL.

The chain recombines TRBV10-3 with TRBJ2-7, with 7 bases fitting TRBD1. Germline CDR1 is ENHRY and CDR2 is SYGVKD. V was clipped by 3 bases and J by 6 bases; unmatched bases: 8. This CDR3 has 14 amino acids. The CDR3: CAISDAQTGPEQYF. The CDR3, as DNA: TGTGCCATCAGTGATGCACAGACAGGGCCCGAGCAGTACTTC.

There are a few counts of this clone. The chain employs TRBV5-1 and TRBJ2-1; the match to TRBD2 covers 8 bases. J was trimmed by 8 bases and V by 7 bases; bases with no gene match: 11. The V gene's germline CDR1 is SGHRS and CDR2 YFSETQ. This CDR3 has 14 residues. CDR3 in amino acids: CASLSGSNNDEQFF. The DNA for the CDR3 is TGCGCCAGCTTAAGCGGGAGTAATAACGATGAGCAGTTCTTC.

The V gene is TRBV6-6, the J gene TRBJ2-7; 9 bases line up with TRBD2. Per germline, CDR1 MNHNY and CDR2 SVGAGI (reference sequence). The CDR3 covers 15 residues. V was pared by 5 bases and J by 2 bases, with 7 bases of the junction left unmatched. This CDR3 reads CASSGSAGGAYEQYF. In DNA form, the CDR3 reads TGTGCCAGCAGTGGGAGTGCGGGAGGGGCCTACGAGCAGTACTTC.

This clone was seen a few times. The rearrangement uses TRBV6-6 and TRBJ1-5; D is perhaps TRBD1 (5 bases). V dropped 4 bases and J dropped 7 bases, with 14 bases sitting between them. The CDR3 is made up of 14 amino acids. Germline assignment: CDR1 MNHNY and CDR2 SVGAGI (reference sequence). CDR3 DNA: TGTGCCAGCAGTTCGAGCGACAGCATCCAGCCCCAGCATTTT. Its protein is CASSSSDSIQPQHF.

The J gene is TRBJ2-1, the V gene TRBV5-4; no firm D call. This CDR3 comprises 13 residues. Between the trimmed V and J ends, which lost 4 bases and 6 bases, there was a span of 11 bases. Germline loops: CDR1 SGHNT, CDR2 YYREEE (reference sequence). The chain's CDR3 is CASSQDAINEQFF. As DNA, the CDR3 is TGTGCCAGCAGCCAAGACGCAATCAATGAGCAGTTCTTC.

This clone was seen more than once but under ten times. The chain uses TRBV27 and TRBJ2-7; no reliable D call. Between the trimmed V and J ends, which lost 0 bases and 1 base, there was a span of 4 bases. The germline gives CDR1 MNHEY, CDR2 SMNVEV (reference sequence). The CDR3 is 13 residues long. Written as DNA, the CDR3 is TGTGCCAGCAGTTTATCGATATCCTACGAGCAGTACTTC. It specifies CASSLSISYEQYF.

This clone occurred a few times. V and J are TRBV18 and TRBJ2-3; TRBD2 agrees at 8 bases. V lost 3 bases, J lost 5 bases, and 4 bases stayed unmatched. Looked up from germline, CDR1 is KGHSH and CDR2 is LQKENI. The CDR3 runs 14 residues. The CDR3, as DNA: TGTGCCAGCTCACCTTCTAGCGGGCGAGATACGCAGTATTTT. Protein product: CASSPSSGRDTQYF.

In its sample, this clone was seen a few times. The J gene is TRBJ1-2, the V gene TRBV7-2; perhaps TRBD1 as D (6 bases). V lost 1 base and J lost 2, with 14 bases in between. The germline V gene has CDR1 SGHTA and CDR2 FQGNSA. The CDR3 has 16 residues. The CDR3 region is CASSLGRGGRNYGYTF. In DNA, the CDR3 is TGTGCCAGCAGCTTAGGACGTGGGGGGCGGAACTATGGCTACACCTTC.

This chain links TRBV30 with TRBJ1-2, with a weak D call TRBD1 (6 bases). The CDR3 consists of 16 residues. Germline CDR1 and CDR2: GTSNPN and SVGIG (reference sequence). V dropped 3 bases and J dropped 0 bases, with 17 bases sitting between them. The CDR3 bases are TGTGCCTGGAGGACAAAACAGGGTAAAGCTAACTATGGCTACACCTTC. Protein product: CAWRTKQGKANYGYTF.

Only a few counts were recorded for this clone. The chain couples TRBV19 to TRBJ1-5; D might be TRBD1 (5 bases). From germline, CDR1 is LNHDA and CDR2 SQIVND (reference sequence). Trimming removed 4 bases at V and 4 bases at J, with 14 bases between. The CDR3 contains 15 residues. As DNA, the CDR3 is TGTGCCAGTAGTAAACAATCAGGGTGGAATCAGCCCCAGCATTTT. Its translation is CASSKQSGWNQPQHF.

The chain carries TRBV7-2 and TRBJ2-7; 9 bases match TRBD2. The germline CDR1 and CDR2 sequences are SGHTA and FQGNSA. The CDR3 is 15 residues long. The junction had 4 bases not matched to a gene; V was cut back by 1 base and J by 3 bases. The CDR3 DNA reads as TGTGCCAGCAGCTTAGGCCTAGCGGGAATCTACGAGCAGTACTTC. As protein: CASSLGLAGIYEQYF.